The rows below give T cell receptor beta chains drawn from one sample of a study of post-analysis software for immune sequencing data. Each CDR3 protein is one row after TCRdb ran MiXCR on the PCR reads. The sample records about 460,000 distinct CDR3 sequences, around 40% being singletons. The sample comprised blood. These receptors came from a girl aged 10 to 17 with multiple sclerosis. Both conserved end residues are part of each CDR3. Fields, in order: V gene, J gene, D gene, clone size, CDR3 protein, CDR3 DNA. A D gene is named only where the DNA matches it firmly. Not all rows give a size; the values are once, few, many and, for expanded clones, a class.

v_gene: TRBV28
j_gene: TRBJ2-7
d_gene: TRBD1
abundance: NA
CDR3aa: CASSFYPGGISYEQDF
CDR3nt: TGTGCCAGCAGTTTTTACCCAGGGGGCATCTCCTACGAGCAGGACTTC

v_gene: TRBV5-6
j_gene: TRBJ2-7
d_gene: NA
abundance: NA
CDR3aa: CASSLVESYEQYF
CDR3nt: TGTGCCAGCAGCTTGGTTGAGTCCTACGAGCAGTACTTC

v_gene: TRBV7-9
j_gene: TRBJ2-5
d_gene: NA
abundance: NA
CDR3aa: CASSSARQETQYF
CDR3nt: TGTGCCAGCAGCAGTGCACGGCAAGAGACCCAGTACTTC

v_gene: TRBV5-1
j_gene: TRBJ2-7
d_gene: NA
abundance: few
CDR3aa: CASSLVLDSYEQYF
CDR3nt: TGCGCCAGCAGCTTGGTCCTGGACTCCTACGAGCAGTACTTC

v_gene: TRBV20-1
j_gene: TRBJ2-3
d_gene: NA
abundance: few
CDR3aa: CSASPDTQYF
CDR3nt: TGCAGTGCAAGCCCAGATACGCAGTATTTT

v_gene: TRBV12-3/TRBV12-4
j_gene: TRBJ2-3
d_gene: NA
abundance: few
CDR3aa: CASSLERSTDTQYF
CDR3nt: TGTGCCAGCAGTTTGGAGCGGAGCACAGATACGCAGTATTTT

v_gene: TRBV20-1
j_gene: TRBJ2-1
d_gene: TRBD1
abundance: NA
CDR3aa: CSAARDRNNEQFF
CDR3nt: TGCAGTGCTGCTAGGGACAGAAACAATGAGCAGTTCTTC

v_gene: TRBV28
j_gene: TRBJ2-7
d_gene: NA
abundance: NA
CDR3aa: CASSPVQDSNYEQYF
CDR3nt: TGTGCCAGCAGCCCCGTCCAAGACAGCAACTACGAGCAGTACTTC

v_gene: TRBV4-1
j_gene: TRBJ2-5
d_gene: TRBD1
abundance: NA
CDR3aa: CASSRRDRGQETQYF
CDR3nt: TGCGCCAGCAGCCGACGGGACAGGGGGCAAGAGACCCAGTACTTC

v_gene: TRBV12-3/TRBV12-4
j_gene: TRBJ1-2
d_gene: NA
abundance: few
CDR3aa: CASSFLRFQGHSGYTF
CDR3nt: TGTGCCAGCAGCTTTTTAAGGTTCCAGGGACATAGCGGCTACACCTTC

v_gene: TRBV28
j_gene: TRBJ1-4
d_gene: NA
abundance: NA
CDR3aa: CASSSNDRLTATNEKLFF
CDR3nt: TGTGCCAGCAGTTCAAACGACAGGCTTACAGCAACTAATGAAAAACTGTTTTTT

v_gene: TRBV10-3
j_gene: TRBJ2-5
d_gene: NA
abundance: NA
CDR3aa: CAISQGETQYF
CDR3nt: TGTGCCATCAGTCAGGGGGAGACCCAGTACTTC

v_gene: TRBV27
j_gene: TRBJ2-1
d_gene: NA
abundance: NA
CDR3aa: CASSLLGAREQFF
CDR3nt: TGTGCCAGCAGTTTATTGGGGGCTCGTGAGCAGTTCTTC

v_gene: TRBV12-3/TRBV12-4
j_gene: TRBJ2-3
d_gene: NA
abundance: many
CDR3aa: CASSLSGTDTQYF
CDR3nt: TGTGCCAGCAGTCTTAGCGGCACAGATACGCAGTATTTT

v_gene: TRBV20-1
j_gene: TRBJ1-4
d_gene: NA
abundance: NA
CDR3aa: CSAWTASNEKLFF
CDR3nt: TGCAGTGCTTGGACCGCCTCTAATGAAAAACTGTTTTTT

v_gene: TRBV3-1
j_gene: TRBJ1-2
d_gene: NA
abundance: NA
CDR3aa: CASSVTGERVVGYTF
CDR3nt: TGTGCCAGCAGCGTAACGGGTGAAAGGGTGGTTGGCTACACCTTC

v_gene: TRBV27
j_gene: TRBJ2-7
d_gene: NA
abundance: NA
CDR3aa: CASSLSRDHEQYF
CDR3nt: TGTGCCAGCAGTTTATCCAGGGACCACGAGCAGTACTTC

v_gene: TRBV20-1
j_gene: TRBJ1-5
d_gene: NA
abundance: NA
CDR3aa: CSARDPSGGHQPQHF
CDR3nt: TGCAGTGCTAGAGATCCTTCCGGGGGGCATCAGCCCCAGCATTTT

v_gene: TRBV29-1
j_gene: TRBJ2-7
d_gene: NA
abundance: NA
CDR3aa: CSVDVEGSYEQYF
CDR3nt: TGCAGCGTTGATGTCGAGGGCTCCTACGAGCAGTACTTC

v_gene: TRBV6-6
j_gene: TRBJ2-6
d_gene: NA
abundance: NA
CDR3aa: CASSHRSGANVLTF
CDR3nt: TGTGCCAGCAGTCACAGGTCTGGGGCCAACGTCCTGACTTTC

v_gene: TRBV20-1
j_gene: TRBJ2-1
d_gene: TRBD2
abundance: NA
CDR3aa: CSARDASGRADNEQFF
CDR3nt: TGCAGTGCTAGAGATGCTAGCGGGAGGGCCGACAATGAGCAGTTCTTC

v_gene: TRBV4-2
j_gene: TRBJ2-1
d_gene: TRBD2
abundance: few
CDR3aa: CASSPTPSGSNDNEQFF
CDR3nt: TGTGCCAGCAGCCCGACCCCTAGCGGGAGTAACGACAATGAGCAGTTCTTC

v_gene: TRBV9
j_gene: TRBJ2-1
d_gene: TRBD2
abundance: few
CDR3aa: CASSVVSGTRINNEQFF
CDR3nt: TGTGCCAGCAGCGTAGTTAGCGGGACCCGGATCAACAATGAGCAGTTCTTC

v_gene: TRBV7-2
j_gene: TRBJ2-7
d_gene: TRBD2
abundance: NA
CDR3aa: CASSLPSGTQREQYF
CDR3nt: TGTGCCAGCAGCTTACCTAGCGGGACCCAGCGGGAGCAGTACTTC

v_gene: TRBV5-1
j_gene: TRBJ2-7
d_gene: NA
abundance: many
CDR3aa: CASSVGRDYEQYF
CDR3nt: TGCGCCAGCAGCGTTGGACGGGACTACGAGCAGTACTTC

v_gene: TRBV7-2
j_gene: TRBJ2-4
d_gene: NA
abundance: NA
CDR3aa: CASSNTASTGKNIQYF
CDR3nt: TGTGCCAGCAGCAATACGGCCTCCACGGGCAAAAACATTCAGTACTTC

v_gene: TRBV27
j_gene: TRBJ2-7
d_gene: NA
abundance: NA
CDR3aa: CASSLSGGGNEQYF
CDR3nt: TGTGCCAGCAGTTTATCTGGGGGCGGGAACGAGCAGTACTTC

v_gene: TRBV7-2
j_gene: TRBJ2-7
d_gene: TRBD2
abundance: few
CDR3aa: CASSPSAGVAYEQYF
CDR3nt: TGTGCCAGCAGCCCTTCAGCGGGAGTCGCCTACGAGCAGTACTTC

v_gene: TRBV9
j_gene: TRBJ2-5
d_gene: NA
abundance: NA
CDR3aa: CASSVGIREWETQYF
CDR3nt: TGTGCCAGCAGCGTAGGAATACGGGAATGGGAGACCCAGTACTTC

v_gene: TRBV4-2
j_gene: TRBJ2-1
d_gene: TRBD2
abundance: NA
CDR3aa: CASSQGYRTSGTNEQFF
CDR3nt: TGTGCCAGCAGCCAAGGCTACCGGACTAGCGGGACTAATGAGCAGTTCTTC

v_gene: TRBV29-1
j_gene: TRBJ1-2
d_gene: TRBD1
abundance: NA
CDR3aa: CSVEDIQGPLNYGYTF
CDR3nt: TGCAGCGTTGAAGATATACAGGGGCCCCTTAACTATGGCTACACCTTC

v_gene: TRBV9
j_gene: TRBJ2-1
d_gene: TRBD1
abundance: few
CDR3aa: CASSLTGGPYNEQFF
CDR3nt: TGTGCCAGCAGCCTGACAGGGGGACCATACAATGAGCAGTTCTTC

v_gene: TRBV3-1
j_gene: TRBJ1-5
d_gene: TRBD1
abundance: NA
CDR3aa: CASNLTGGAGSQPQHF
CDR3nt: TGTGCCAGCAACCTAACAGGGGGCGCGGGGTCTCAGCCCCAGCATTTT

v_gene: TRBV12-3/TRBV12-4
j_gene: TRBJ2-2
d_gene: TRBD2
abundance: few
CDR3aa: CASRVAGDITGELFF
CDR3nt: TGTGCCAGCAGGGTAGCGGGGGATATCACCGGGGAGCTGTTTTTT

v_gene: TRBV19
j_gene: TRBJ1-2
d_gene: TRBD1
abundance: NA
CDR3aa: CATAPRTGLYGYTF
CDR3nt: TGTGCCACGGCCCCAAGGACAGGGCTTTATGGCTACACCTTC

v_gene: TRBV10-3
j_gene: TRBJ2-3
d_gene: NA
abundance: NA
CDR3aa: CAISESADTQYF
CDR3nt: TGTGCCATCAGTGAGTCCGCAGATACGCAGTATTTT

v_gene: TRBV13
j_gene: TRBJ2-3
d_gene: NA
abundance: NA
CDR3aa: CASSPGAGLVGDTQYF
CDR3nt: TGTGCCAGCAGCCCCGGAGCAGGGTTGGTGGGAGATACGCAGTATTTT

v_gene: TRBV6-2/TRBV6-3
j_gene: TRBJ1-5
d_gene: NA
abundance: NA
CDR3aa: CASSSYRPSNQPQHF
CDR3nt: TGTGCCAGCAGTAGCTACCGACCTAGCAATCAGCCCCAGCATTTT

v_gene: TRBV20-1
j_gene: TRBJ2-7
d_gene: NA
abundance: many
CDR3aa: CSASGSGYEQYF
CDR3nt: TGCAGTGCTAGCGGGAGCGGGTACGAGCAGTACTTC

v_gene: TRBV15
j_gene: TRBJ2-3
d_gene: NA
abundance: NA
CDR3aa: CATSRDHGRGADTQYF
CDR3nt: TGTGCCACCAGCAGAGATCACGGGCGCGGCGCAGATACGCAGTATTTT

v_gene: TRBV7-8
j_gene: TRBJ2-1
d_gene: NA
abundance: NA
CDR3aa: CATISGANSYNEQFF
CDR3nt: TGTGCCACCATTAGCGGAGCCAACTCCTACAATGAGCAGTTCTTC

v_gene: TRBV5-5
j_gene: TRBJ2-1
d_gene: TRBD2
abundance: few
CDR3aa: CASSLQAAGWNEQFF
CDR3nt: TGTGCCAGCAGCCTGCAGGCAGCGGGGTGGAATGAGCAGTTCTTC

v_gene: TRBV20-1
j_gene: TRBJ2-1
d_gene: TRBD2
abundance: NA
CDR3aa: CSAGRDEQFF
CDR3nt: TGCAGTGCCGGGAGGGATGAGCAGTTCTTC

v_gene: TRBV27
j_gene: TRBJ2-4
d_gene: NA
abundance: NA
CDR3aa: CASGVGQQVRNIQYF
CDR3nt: TGTGCCAGCGGGGTCGGACAGCAGGTCAGAAACATTCAGTACTTC

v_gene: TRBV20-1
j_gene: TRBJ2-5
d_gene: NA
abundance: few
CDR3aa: CSASTRDPQPVIQETQYF
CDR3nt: TGCAGTGCTAGCACCCGGGACCCGCAACCCGTGATTCAAGAGACCCAGTACTTC

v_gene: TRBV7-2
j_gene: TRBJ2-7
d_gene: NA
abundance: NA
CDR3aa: CASSLGQSREQYF
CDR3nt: TGTGCCAGCAGCTTAGGACAGTCTCGCGAGCAGTACTTC

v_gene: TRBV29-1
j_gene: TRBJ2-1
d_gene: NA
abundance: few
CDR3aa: CSVEFYYNEQFF
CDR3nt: TGCAGCGTTGAGTTCTACTACAATGAGCAGTTCTTC

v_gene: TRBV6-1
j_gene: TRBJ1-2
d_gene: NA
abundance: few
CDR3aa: CASSETGNYGYTF
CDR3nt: TGTGCCAGCAGTGAGACAGGAAACTATGGCTACACCTTC

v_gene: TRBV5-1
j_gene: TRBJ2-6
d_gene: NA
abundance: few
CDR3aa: CASSLTVFLSSGANVLTF
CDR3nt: TGCGCCAGCAGCTTAACAGTATTCTTAAGCTCTGGGGCCAACGTCCTGACTTTC

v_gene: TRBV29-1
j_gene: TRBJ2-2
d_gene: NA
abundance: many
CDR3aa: CSVQLFNTGSGELFF
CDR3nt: TGCAGCGTTCAGCTATTTAATACAGGGTCCGGGGAGCTGTTTTTT